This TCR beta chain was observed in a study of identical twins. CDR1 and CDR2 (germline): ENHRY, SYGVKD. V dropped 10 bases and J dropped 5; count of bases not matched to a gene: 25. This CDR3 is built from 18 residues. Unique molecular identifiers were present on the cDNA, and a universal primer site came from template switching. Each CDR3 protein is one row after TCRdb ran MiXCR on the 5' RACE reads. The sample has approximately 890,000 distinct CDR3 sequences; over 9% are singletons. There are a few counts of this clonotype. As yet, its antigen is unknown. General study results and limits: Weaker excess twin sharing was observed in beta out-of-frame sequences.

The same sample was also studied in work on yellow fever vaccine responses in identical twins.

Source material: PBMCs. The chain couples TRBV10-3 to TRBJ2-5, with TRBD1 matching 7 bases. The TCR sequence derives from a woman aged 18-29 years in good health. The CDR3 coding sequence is TGTGCCAGCCGACTCATCAGCAAGGACAGGATTTTTGGGGAGACCCAGTACTTC. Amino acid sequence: CASRLISKDRIFGETQYF.